The present entry profiles one T cell receptor (beta chain) with its context. Antigen specificity is unknown. This may come from a read error, since a much larger clone is one base off. The data are from a study of molecular identifiers for immune sequencing clone quantification. Overall study: Naive CD8 cell RNA, from 20,000 or 100,000 cells, was split five ways in replicates, with four sequenced. Study-level findings and limits: Molecules of identical TCR sharing a barcode could underestimate highly expanded clone sizes.

Each CDR3 protein is one row after TCRdb ran MiXCR on the PCR reads. Of 600,000 to 650,000 distinct CDR3 sequences in the sample, 15% to 20% were seen once. Germline assignment: CDR1 LNHDA and CDR2 SQIVND (reference sequence). The CDR3 consists of 13 residues. The rearrangement joins TRBV19 to TRBJ2-1; D might be TRBD1 or TRBD2, each matching 5 bases. The receptor was derived from a human donor in good health. Some libraries in this study had Jurkat cell RNA spiked in. The sample taken for sequencing was naive CD8+ T cells from blood, with Jurkat cell RNA spiked in. The subset here: FACS-sorted CD8+CD4-CCR7+CD45RA+ naive T cells. The CDR3 reads CAGSWDGYNEQFF. The CDR3 coding sequence is TGTGCCGGTAGCTGGGACGGGTACAATGAGCAGTTCTTC.